This TCR beta chain was found in a study of blood T cells in healthy people across ages. The study, taken as a whole, reports: Donors of long life had a larger count of naive CD4+ cells and greater diversity than aged donors.

The CDR3 has 14 residues. The V gene end was trimmed by 5 bases and the J gene end by 1 base; junction bases not matched to a gene: 2. Germline V gene sequence: CDR1 ENHRY, CDR2 SYGVKD. Through a sample-barcoded 5' primer and a J-beta primer mix, a second PCR was run for 7 to 11 cycles. Tagging of each cDNA molecule was performed by a template-switch adaptor with 12 random nucleotides. TCRdb used MiXCR to reprocess the 5' RACE reads, holding one entry per CDR3 protein. Altogether roughly 800,000 distinct CDR3 sequences are present, about 62% being singletons, with the ten largest covering about 20%. Russia was home to the donors, healthy Caucasian individuals aged about 6 to 90. A minimum of 6 micrograms of total RNA was extracted per sample. A note on this clonotype: The antigen is not known.

This sequence originates from a man between 25 and 39 years old in good health. Material for sequencing was blood. This chain joins TRBV10-3 and TRBJ2-3, with 8 bases lining up with TRBD2. The CDR3 nucleotides read TGTGCCATCAGTAGCGGGGGAGGCACAGATACGCAGTATTTT. This translates into CAISSGGGTDTQYF.